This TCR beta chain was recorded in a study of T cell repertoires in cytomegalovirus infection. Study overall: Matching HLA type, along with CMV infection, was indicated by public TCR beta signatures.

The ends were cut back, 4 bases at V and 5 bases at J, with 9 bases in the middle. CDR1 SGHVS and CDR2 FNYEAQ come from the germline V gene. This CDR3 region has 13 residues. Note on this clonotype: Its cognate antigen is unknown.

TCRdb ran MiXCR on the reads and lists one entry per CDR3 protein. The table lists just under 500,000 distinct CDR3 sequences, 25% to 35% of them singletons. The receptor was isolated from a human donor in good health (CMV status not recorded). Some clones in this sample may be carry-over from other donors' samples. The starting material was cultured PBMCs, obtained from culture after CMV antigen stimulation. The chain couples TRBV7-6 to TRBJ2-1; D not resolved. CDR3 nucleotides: TGTGCCAGCAGCTACCTTTCGCACAATGAGCAGTTCTTC. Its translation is CASSYLSHNEQFF.